The next 25 T cell receptor beta chains were all read from a single sample in a study of blood T cell repertoires in COVID-19. Produced via immunoSEQ multiplex PCR; TCRdb's table is partial and in-frame only. This sample has about 180,000 clones, with approximately 89% found just once. What was sequenced was PBMCs or T cells enriched from blood (not recorded which). Receptors were obtained from a man aged 35 to 55 who had recovered from COVID-19.

The V gene is TRBV10-3, the J gene TRBJ1-1; D call uncertain. This CDR3 is built from 12 residues. V was shortened by 6 bases and J by 5 bases, with 10 bases between the two germline ends. Germline V CDR1 and CDR2: ENHRY, SYGVKD. CDR3 loop: CAISKERTEAFF. CDR3 in DNA: TGTGCCATCAGCAAAGAGAGGACTGAAGCTTTCTTT.

This chain joins TRBV3-1 (or the pseudogene TRBV3-2) and TRBJ2-3; 9 bases are a match to TRBD2. After removal of 1 base from V and 5 bases from J, the junction contained 13 bases not matched to a gene. There are 18 residues in the CDR3. Germline V CDR1 and CDR2: LGHDT, YNNKEL (reference sequence). The CDR3 nucleotides read TGTGCCAGCAGCCAAGTAGGGCTAGCGGGAACCCTCGGAGATACGCAGTATTTT. Translating gives CASSQVGLAGTLGDTQYF.

This rearrangement joins TRBV28 to TRBJ1-6, with TRBD1 identical over 7 bases. This CDR3 contains 16 residues. Germline assignment: CDR1 MDHEN and CDR2 SYDVKM. V gave up 4 bases and J gave up 7 bases; unmatched junction bases: 10. Here the CDR3 DNA reads TGTGCCAGCAGTTCAGGGGGAGTGTCCTTCAATTCACCCCTCCACTTT. Its protein is CASSSGGVSFNSPLHF. Full variable domain (rest looked up from reference TRBV28 and TRBJ1-6): DVKVTQSSRYLVKRTGEKVFLECVQDMDHENMFWYRQDPGLGLRLIYFSYDVKMKEKGDIPEGYSVSREKKERFSLILESASTNQTSMYLCASSSGGVSFNSPLHFGNGTRLTVT.

This chain joins TRBV10-3 and TRBJ1-1; possible D gene TRBD1, 6 bases. CDR3 size: 13 residues. From germline, CDR1 is ENHRY and CDR2 SYGVKD. Trimming cost V 8 bases and J 0 bases, with 10 bases left between them. CDR3 loop: CAIQGRMNTEAFF. The CDR3 DNA is TGTGCCATCCAGGGGCGGATGAACACTGAAGCTTTCTTT.

This chain uses TRBV24-1 with TRBJ1-2; 9 bases align to TRBD1. With 7 bases clipped from V and 7 bases from J, the junction kept 6 bases outside the gene matches. The CDR3 extends over 13 amino acids. The V gene's germline CDR1 is KGHDR and CDR2 SFDVKD. CDR3 amino acids: CATSTQGAGGYTF. CDR3 nucleotides: TGTGCCACCAGCACACAGGGGGCAGGTGGCTACACCTTC.

V usage is TRBV27 and J usage is TRBJ2-2; D is perhaps TRBD1 (6 bases). The V gene lost 6 bases and the J gene lost 1 base, with 18 bases spanning the gap. In germline, CDR1 is MNHEY, CDR2 SMNVEV (reference sequence). The CDR3 is 17 amino acids. CDR3 nucleotides: TGTGCCAGCAGCCGCGGTAATACAGGGAAGAACACCGGGGAGCTGTTTTTT. It is translated as CASSRGNTGKNTGELFF.

V and J are TRBV10-3 and TRBJ1-1; tentatively, D is TRBD1 (5 bases). CDR3 length: 13 amino acids. Germline V CDR1 and CDR2: ENHRY, SYGVKD. V lost 5 bases and J 1 base, leaving 8 bases between the germline ends. The CDR3 sequence is CAISHTGNTEAFF. The CDR3 DNA reads as TGTGCCATCAGTCATACAGGGAACACTGAAGCTTTCTTT.

The CDR3 coding sequence is TGTGCCAGCAGGCCCACTGACAGGGCCCTCGGGCCCCAGCATTTT. Encoded protein: CASRPTDRALGPQHF. This chain joins TRBV28 and TRBJ1-5, with 7 nucleotides matching TRBD1. The V gene end was trimmed by 6 bases and the J gene end by 9 bases; junction bases not matched to a gene: 14. CDR1 is MDHEN and CDR2 is SYDVKM in the germline V gene. The CDR3 consists of 15 residues.

This clone was picked up a small number of times. The chain has TRBV7-3 and TRBJ1-6; no firm D call. This CDR3 has 14 amino acids. V was shortened by 4 bases and J by 10 bases, with 14 bases between the two germline ends. In germline, CDR1 is SGHTA, CDR2 FQGTGA. The CDR3 here is CASSYGLAESPLHF. CDR3 nucleotide sequence: TGTGCCAGCAGCTACGGACTCGCCGAATCACCCCTCCACTTT.

V gene TRBV27 combines with J gene TRBJ2-3, with TRBD1 identical over 9 bases. Germline lookup yields CDR1 MNHEY and CDR2 SMNVEV (reference sequence). The CDR3 runs to 14 residues. Trimming cost V 3 bases and J 6 bases; bases outside gene matches: 4. The CDR3 region has the DNA TGTGCCAGCAGTTTTGGGACAGGGTTGGATACGCAGTATTTT. Protein: CASSFGTGLDTQYF.

The chain is built from TRBV5-1 and TRBJ1-2, with 8 bases identical to TRBD1. The germline gives CDR1 SGHRS, CDR2 YFSETQ. The CDR3 has 15 amino acids. Trimming took 6 bases from V and 7 from J; bases not matched to a gene: 14. CDR3 amino acids: CASTQPGQGLLGYTF. The CDR3 nucleotides are TGCGCCAGCACACAACCCGGACAGGGTTTACTTGGCTACACCTTC.

The chain has TRBV6-4 and TRBJ1-2; no clear D gene. From germline, CDR1 is MRHNA and CDR2 SNTAGT. The CDR3 sequence is 14 residues long. Trimming pared 3 bases from V and 2 bases from J, leaving 10 bases between. CDR3 in DNA: TGTGCCAGCAGTGAAGGAGGATTAAACTATGGCTACACCTTC. This gives the protein CASSEGGLNYGYTF.

The gene calls are TRBV28 and TRBJ1-2, with TRBD1 as a possible D gene (6 bases). This CDR3 is 16 amino acids long. Germline V gene sequence: CDR1 MDHEN, CDR2 SYDVKM. V was cut by 2 bases and J by 0 bases, with 13 bases left in between. The CDR3: CASSLGGQGSNYGYTF. In nucleotides, the CDR3 is TGTGCCAGCAGTTTAGGAGGCCAGGGGTCTAACTATGGCTACACCTTC.

The sample holds a few counts of this clone. This sequence joins TRBV19 and TRBJ2-1, with TRBD2 matching 10 bases. CDR1 and CDR2 (germline): LNHDA, SQIVND (reference sequence). V gave up 7 bases and J gave up 7 bases; unmatched junction bases: 10. CDR3 length equals 15 residues. CDR3 coding DNA: TGTGCCAGTATATCTGGGGGACTAGCGAGTAATGAGCAGTTCTTC. Its protein is CASISGGLASNEQFF. Full variable domain (outside the CDR3, taken from reference TRBV19 and TRBJ2-1): DGGITQSPKYLFRKEGQNVTLSCEQNLNHDAMYWYRQDPGQGLRLIYYSQIVNDFQKGDIAEGYSVSREKKESFPLTVTSAQKNPTAFYLCASISGGLASNEQFFGPGTRLTVL.

This clone has only one observation. V usage is TRBV30 and J usage is TRBJ2-1, with 11 positions matching TRBD2. Unmatched junction bases numbered 11, after V lost 8 bases and J lost 8 bases. The CDR3 loop spans 14 amino acids. Germline lookup yields CDR1 GTSNPN and CDR2 SVGIG (reference sequence). The CDR3 nucleotides are TGTGCCCAACTTAGCGGGAGGGTCGGGGATGAGCAGTTCTTC. Translated, it gives CAQLSGRVGDEQFF. The whole variable domain, remainder taken from reference TRBV30 and TRBJ2-1, is SQTIHQWPATLVQPVGSPLSLECTVEGTSNPNLYWYRQAAGRGLQLLFYSVGIGQISSEVPQNLSASRPQDRQFILSSKKLLLSDSGFYLCAQLSGRVGDEQFFGPGTRLTVL.

The chain joins TRBV27 to TRBJ2-1; 7 bases agree with TRBD2. V lost 1 base and J lost 5; bases outside the gene matches: 14. The CDR3 loop spans 18 amino acids. Germline CDR1 reads MNHEY; CDR2 reads SMNVEV (reference sequence). As DNA, the CDR3 is TGTGCCAGCAGTTTATACTCGCGGGAGCTTGGAACGAACAATGAGCAGTTCTTC. Translated, it gives CASSLYSRELGTNNEQFF.

V usage is TRBV5-1 and J usage is TRBJ2-2; TRBD2 agrees at 8 bases. The junction had 8 bases not matched to a gene; V was cut back by 5 bases and J by 5 bases. CDR1 and CDR2 from the germline V gene are SGHRS and YFSETQ. This CDR3 has 15 residues. CDR3 nucleotides: TGCGCCAGCAGTCCAGCGGGAGATGTAACCGGGGAGCTGTTTTTT. It translates to CASSPAGDVTGELFF.

V usage is TRBV28 and J usage is TRBJ2-1; 10 nucleotides match TRBD2. Trimming cost V 3 bases and J 9 bases; bases outside gene matches: 8. This CDR3 is built from 15 residues. Germline V gene sequence: CDR1 MDHEN, CDR2 SYDVKM. The CDR3 is CASSFSGRESGEQFF. The CDR3 DNA is TGTGCCAGCAGTTTCAGCGGGAGGGAGTCGGGTGAGCAGTTCTTC.

V gene TRBV7-9 combines with J gene TRBJ2-1; TRBD2 might be the D (6 bases). Trimming took 5 bases from V and 5 from J, leaving 22 bases between them. This CDR3 is built from 17 residues. The germline V gene has CDR1 SEHNR and CDR2 FQNEAQ (reference sequence). The CDR3 sequence is CASSLDGAGRTHNEQFF. In DNA form, the CDR3 reads TGTGCCAGCAGCCTAGACGGCGCGGGGAGGACACACAATGAGCAGTTCTTC.

A few counts support this clone. The gene calls are TRBV2 and TRBJ2-7; D is perhaps TRBD2 (5 bases). V lost 8 bases, J lost 5 bases, and 16 bases lay in between. The germline V gene encodes CDR1 SNHLY and CDR2 FYNNEI. The CDR3 is 13 amino acids. The CDR3 is CASRGLVVHEQYF. The CDR3 region has the DNA TGTGCCAGCCGAGGGCTGGTAGTCCACGAGCAGTACTTC.

This chain joins TRBV10-2 and TRBJ2-5; 7 nucleotides line up with TRBD1. Trimming removed 0 bases from V and 12 bases from J; junction bases left unmatched: 4. CDR1 is WSHSY and CDR2 is SAAADI in the germline V gene. The CDR3 sequence is 12 residues long. The CDR3 here is CASSESTGTEYF. CDR3 DNA: TGCGCCAGCAGTGAGTCCACCGGGACAGAGTACTTC.

The chain joins TRBV11-2 to TRBJ1-6, with D possibly matching TRBD1 (6 bases). The CDR3 consists of 14 residues. Germline V gives CDR1 SGHAT, CDR2 FQNNGV. Deletions cut 2 bases from V and 7 bases from J, with 9 bases between. CDR3 coding DNA: TGTGCCAGCAGCTTACGTCAGGGGAATTCACCCCTCCACTTT. This encodes CASSLRQGNSPLHF.

This chain connects TRBV28 to TRBJ1-2; a possible D gene is TRBD1 (6 bases). The CDR3 contains 12 residues. Trimming removed 2 bases at V and 8 bases at J, with 9 bases between. CDR1 and CDR2 from the germline V gene are MDHEN and SYDVKM. The CDR3 sequence: CASSLKGEGYTF. The CDR3 bases are TGTGCCAGCAGTTTAAAGGGGGAGGGCTACACCTTC.

This chain connects TRBV13 to TRBJ2-7; 9 bases are shared with TRBD1. This CDR3 is 14 amino acids long. Per the germline V gene, CDR1 is PRHDT and CDR2 is FYEKMQ (reference sequence). Trimming cost V 4 bases and J 5 bases; bases outside gene matches: 6. Written as DNA, the CDR3 is TGTGCCAGCAGCTCGGACAGGGGTATGGACGAGCAGTACTTC. This encodes CASSSDRGMDEQYF.

This clone was counted between two and nine times. The V gene is TRBV15, the J gene TRBJ1-5; D remains ambiguous. The CDR3 has 13 amino acids. The germline V gene has CDR1 LNHNV and CDR2 YYDKDF (reference sequence). The V gene lost 3 bases and the J gene lost 10 bases, with 13 bases spanning the gap. In nucleotides, the CDR3 is TGTGCCACCAGCAGGGCGGCAAACTTACCCCAGCATTTT. It is translated as CATSRAANLPQHF.